This T cell receptor (beta chain) was sequenced for a study of tumor-infiltrating lymphocytes in primary liver carcinoma. Study-level results: The bulk unsorted samples meant that CD4+ and CD8+ repertoires went uncompared.

Germline DNA was also extracted, and blood RNA was taken from unsorted whole blood. This clonotype was counted only a few times. Antigen unknown. From about 530 ng total RNA, TCR beta cDNA was generated with a primer in the constant region. Construction of TCR beta libraries relied on three successive nested multiplex PCR rounds employing slightly modified ARM-PCR. Investigators reported that the first two PCR rounds, at 10 to 11 cycles each, used TRBV1-TRBV30 forward primers with a C-beta reverse primer. TCRdb used MiXCR to reprocess the multiplex PCR reads, holding one entry per CDR3 protein. The sample shows approximately 300,000 distinct CDR3 sequences, less than 75% of them seen only once. V shed 3 bases and J shed 4 bases, with 13 bases lying between them. CDR1 is SGHRS and CDR2 is YFSETQ in the germline V gene. The CDR3 length is 14 residues.

The sample was peripheral blood. This receptor was obtained from a man aged 40-50 years with primary liver carcinoma and hepatitis B virus infection. The rearrangement uses TRBV5-1 and TRBJ1-1; D might be TRBD1 (5 bases). CDR3 protein: CASSSGAGGTEAFF. The CDR3, as DNA: TGCGCCAGCAGCTCCGGAGCTGGGGGCACTGAAGCTTTCTTT. Variable domain in full (rest from reference TRBV5-1 and TRBJ1-1): KAGVTQTPRYLIKTRGQQVTLSCSPISGHRSVSWYQQTPGQGLQFLFEYFSETQRNKGNFPGRFSGRQFSNSRSEMNVSTLELGDSALYLCASSSGAGGTEAFFGQGTRLTVV.